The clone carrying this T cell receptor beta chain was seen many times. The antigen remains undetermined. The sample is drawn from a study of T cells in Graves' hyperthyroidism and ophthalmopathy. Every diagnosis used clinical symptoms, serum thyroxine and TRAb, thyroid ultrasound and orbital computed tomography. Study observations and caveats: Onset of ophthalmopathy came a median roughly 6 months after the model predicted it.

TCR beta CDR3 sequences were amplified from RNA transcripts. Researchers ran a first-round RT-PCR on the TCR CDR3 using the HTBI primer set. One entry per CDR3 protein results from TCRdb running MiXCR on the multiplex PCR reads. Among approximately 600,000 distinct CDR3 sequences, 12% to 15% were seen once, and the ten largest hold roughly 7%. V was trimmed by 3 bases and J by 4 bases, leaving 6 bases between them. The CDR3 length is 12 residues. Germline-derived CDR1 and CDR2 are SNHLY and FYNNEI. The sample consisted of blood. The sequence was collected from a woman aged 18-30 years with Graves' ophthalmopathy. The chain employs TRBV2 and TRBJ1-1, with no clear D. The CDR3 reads CASSDPGTEAFF. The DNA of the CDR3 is TGTGCCAGCAGTGACCCCGGCACTGAAGCTTTCTTT.